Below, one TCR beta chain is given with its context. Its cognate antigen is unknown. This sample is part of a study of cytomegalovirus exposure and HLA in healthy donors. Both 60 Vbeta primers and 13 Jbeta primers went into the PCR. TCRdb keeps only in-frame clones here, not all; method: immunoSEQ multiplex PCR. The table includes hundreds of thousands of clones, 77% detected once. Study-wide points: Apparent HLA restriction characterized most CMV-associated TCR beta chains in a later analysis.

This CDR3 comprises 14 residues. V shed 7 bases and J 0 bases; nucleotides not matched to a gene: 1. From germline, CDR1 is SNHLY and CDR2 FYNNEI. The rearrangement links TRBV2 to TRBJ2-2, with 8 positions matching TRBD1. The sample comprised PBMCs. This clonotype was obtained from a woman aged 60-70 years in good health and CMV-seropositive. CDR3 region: CASKQGANTGELFF. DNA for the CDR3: TGTGCCAGCAAACAGGGGGCGAACACCGGGGAGCTGTTTTTT.